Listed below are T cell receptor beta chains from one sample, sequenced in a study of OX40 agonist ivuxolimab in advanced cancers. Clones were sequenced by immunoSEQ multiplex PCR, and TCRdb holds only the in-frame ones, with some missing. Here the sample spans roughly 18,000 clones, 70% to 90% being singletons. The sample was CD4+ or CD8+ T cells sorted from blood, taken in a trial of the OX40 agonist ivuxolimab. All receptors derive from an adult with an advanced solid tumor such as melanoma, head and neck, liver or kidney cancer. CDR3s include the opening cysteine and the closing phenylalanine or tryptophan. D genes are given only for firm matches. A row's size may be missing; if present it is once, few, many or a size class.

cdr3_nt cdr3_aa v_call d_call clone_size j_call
TGTGCCAGCAGTTCCGGGAGCGAAACGGAGACCCAGTACTTC CASSSGSETETQYF TRBV6-5 NA NA TRBJ2-5
TGTGCCAGTAGTATTCGTCCGGTGGGCGGGGAGCTGTTTTTT CASSIRPVGGELFF TRBV19 NA NA TRBJ2-2
TGTGCCAGCAGTGAAGCCCCACTTGGGACTAGGGTCACCGGGGAGCTGTTTTTT CASSEAPLGTRVTGELFF TRBV2 TRBD2 NA TRBJ2-2
TGCGCCAGCAGCTTGTGGTGGGACAATGAGCAGTTCTTC CASSLWWDNEQFF TRBV5-1 NA NA TRBJ2-1
TGTGCCAGCAGTGATATTGAGACAGGGAATGAAAAACTGTTTTTT CASSDIETGNEKLFF TRBV2 TRBD1 NA TRBJ1-4
TGTGCCAGCAGTCCGGGAATCTACGAGCAGTACTTC CASSPGIYEQYF TRBV6-4 NA NA TRBJ2-7
TGTGCCAGCAGCTCGGGACTAGCGAACACCGGGGAGCTGTTTTTT CASSSGLANTGELFF TRBV6-5 TRBD2 NA TRBJ2-2
TGTGCCAGCAGTCCAGGGAATAACTATGGCTACACCTTC CASSPGNNYGYTF TRBV6-5 NA NA TRBJ1-2
TGTGCCAGCAGTTCTCGACAGGGACTCAATGAGCAGTTCTTC CASSSRQGLNEQFF TRBV28 NA few TRBJ2-1
TGTGCCAGCAGCGTGGGGGCCCCATATAATTCACCCCTCCACTTT CASSVGAPYNSPLHF TRBV21-1 NA NA TRBJ1-6
TGTGCCAGCACCATGGGACATGCCGCGTCCTACGAGCAGTACTTC CASTMGHAASYEQYF TRBV13 NA NA TRBJ2-7
TGTGCCAGCAACCCACAGGGGGCGGGTTACGAGCAGTACTTC CASNPQGAGYEQYF TRBV6-5 TRBD1 once TRBJ2-7
TGCGCCAGCAACGGACCAGATACGCAGTATTTT CASNGPDTQYF TRBV10-2 NA NA TRBJ2-3
TGTGCCAGCGGGTCTTCCTACGAGCAGTACTTC CASGSSYEQYF TRBV27 NA NA TRBJ2-7
TGTGCTAGTGGTTTGGTATTAGGGCACAATGAGCAGTTCTTC CASGLVLGHNEQFF TRBV12-5 NA NA TRBJ2-1
TGTGCCAGTACCCACATAATGAACACTGAAGCTTTCTTT CASTHIMNTEAFF TRBV19 NA NA TRBJ1-1
TGTGCCAGCAGCTTAGGGGGGCAGAGGTCCTACGAGCAGTACTTC CASSLGGQRSYEQYF TRBV7-9 NA NA TRBJ2-7